Listed here are 15 T cell receptor beta chains from one sample, sequenced in a study of blood T cell repertoires in COVID-19. Assay used: immunoSEQ multiplex PCR; TCRdb lists only in-frame clones, some missing. The data hold under 250,000 clones, with 80% to 90% observed a single time. Sequenced: peripheral blood. The receptor source for this set is an older woman with acute or convalescent COVID-19.

This clone was detected only once. The CDR3 bases are TGTGCCAGCTCACCCCGGGACAGGGGCACTGAAGCTTTCTTT. Residues: CASSPRDRGTEAFF. The gene calls are TRBV18 and TRBJ1-1, with 10 bases lining up with TRBD1. J gave up 4 bases and V 3 bases, and 2 bases lay outside the gene matches. Per germline, CDR1 KGHSH and CDR2 LQKENI. The CDR3 runs 14 residues. Looking up the rest from reference TRBV18 and TRBJ1-1 gives the full variable domain: NAGVMQNPRHLVRRRGQEARLRCSPMKGHSHVYWYRQLPEEGLKFMVYLQKENIIDESGMPKERFSAEFPKEGPSILRIQQVVRGDSAAYFCASSPRDRGTEAFFGQGTRLTVV.

The CDR3 protein is CASSHPNQGQETQYF. The DNA of the CDR3 is TGCGCCAGCAGCCACCCCAATCAGGGGCAAGAGACCCAGTACTTC. V usage is TRBV4-1 and J usage is TRBJ2-5; maybe TRBD1 (6 bases). V lost 3 bases and J lost 2, with 13 bases in between. There are 15 residues in the CDR3. Per the germline V gene, CDR1 is MGHRA and CDR2 is YSYEKL.

This clone was detected a few times. The chain combines TRBV5-4 with TRBJ1-2, with TRBD1 as a possible D gene (6 bases). This CDR3 spans 14 amino acids. The V end was cut by 4 bases, the J end by 0 bases, with 10 bases between. Germline CDR1 reads SGHNT; CDR2 reads YYREEE (reference sequence). The chain's CDR3 is CASSPGTSNYGYTF. The DNA of the CDR3 is TGTGCCAGCAGCCCAGGGACATCTAACTATGGCTACACCTTC.

The chain carries TRBV4-2 and TRBJ1-5; D not resolved. The V and J ends lost 0 bases and 4 bases respectively, with 7 bases between them. CDR3 length: 14 amino acids. Per germline, CDR1 LGHNA and CDR2 YNFKEQ. The CDR3 DNA follows: TGTGCCAGCAGCCAAGATGGAGTTAATCAGCCCCAGCATTTT. As protein: CASSQDGVNQPQHF.

This clone appeared once. The chain couples TRBV29-1 to TRBJ1-2; D is perhaps TRBD1 (5 bases). The V end lost 4 bases, the J end lost 6 bases, and 12 bases lay between the germline ends. CDR1 is SQVTM, CDR2 ANQGSEA, per germline. There are 12 residues in the CDR3. The CDR3 DNA reads TGCAGCGTTGGGACCTGGGGGGATGGCTACACCTTC. Translation: CSVGTWGDGYTF. The full variable domain, with the rest looked up from reference TRBV29-1 and TRBJ1-2, is SAVISQKPSRDICQRGTSLTIQCQVDSQVTMMFWYRQQPGQSLTLIATANQGSEATYESGFVIDKFPISRPNLTFSTLTVSNMSPEDSSIYLCSVGTWGDGYTFGSGTRLTVV.

The chain links TRBV6-5 to TRBJ1-2; TRBD1 aligns across 8 bases. The CDR3 has 15 amino acids. V was clipped by 0 bases and J by 8 bases; unmatched bases: 8. CDR1 and CDR2 (germline): MNHEY, SVGAGI. CDR3 loop: CASSYSRWTGIGYTF. In DNA, the CDR3 is TGTGCCAGCAGTTACTCGAGATGGACAGGGATCGGCTACACCTTC.

The V call is TRBV5-4, the J call TRBJ1-1, with D perhaps TRBD1 (5 bases). V was clipped by 0 bases and J by 0 bases, with 12 bases between them. The germline V gene encodes CDR1 SGHNT and CDR2 YYREEE (reference sequence). The CDR3 consists of 16 residues. This CDR3 reads CASSLEAGKVNTEAFF. The CDR3 DNA is TGTGCCAGCAGCTTGGAGGCAGGGAAGGTGAACACTGAAGCTTTCTTT.

CDR3 nucleotides: TGTGCCAGCAGTTTAGGTCGGGGCTACACCTTC. This gives the protein CASSLGRGYTF. The chain couples TRBV12-3 or TRBV12-4 to TRBJ1-2; D is ambiguous. CDR3 length equals 11 residues. Between the trimmed V and J ends, which lost 1 base and 8 bases, there was a span of 5 bases.

The genes are TRBV3-1 (or the pseudogene TRBV3-2) and TRBJ2-1, with 12 bases identical to TRBD2. The CDR3 extends over 16 amino acids. Trimming at V came to 1 base and at J to 4 bases, leaving 2 bases not matched to a gene. Germline V gene lookup returns CDR1 LGHDT and CDR2 YNNKEL (reference sequence). CDR3 protein: CASSQASGGVYNEQFF. In nucleotides, the CDR3 is TGTGCCAGCAGCCAAGCTAGCGGGGGGGTGTACAATGAGCAGTTCTTC.

The chain links TRBV4-3 to TRBJ1-2, with 10 nucleotides matching TRBD1. Trimming at V came to 3 bases and at J to 5 bases, leaving 3 bases not matched to a gene. The CDR3 loop spans 14 amino acids. CDR1 and CDR2 from the germline V gene are LGHNA and YSLEER. CDR3 nucleotides: TGCGCCAGCAGCCAGGCGGGACAGGGGTATGGCTACACCTTC. This gives the protein CASSQAGQGYGYTF.

The chain uses TRBV14 and TRBJ1-1; D not certain. The V gene lost 0 bases and the J gene lost 10 bases, with 15 bases spanning the gap. This CDR3 region has 14 residues. Germline V CDR1 and CDR2: SGHDN, FVKESK. The CDR3 sequence is CASSQERRPEGAFF. CDR3 sequence (DNA): TGTGCCAGCAGCCAAGAAAGGAGACCCGAGGGAGCTTTCTTT.

This clone was seen only once. J is TRBJ2-2 and V is TRBV7-2; possibly TRBD1 for D (5 bases). The germline V gene encodes CDR1 SGHTA and CDR2 FQGNSA. The CDR3 covers 15 residues. Trimming shortened V by 3 bases and J by 4 bases, and 12 bases separated the two germline ends. CDR3: CASSFSGLLTGELFF. The CDR3 bases are TGTGCCAGCAGCTTTTCAGGGTTACTCACCGGGGAGCTGTTTTTT.

This clone has a single count. The chain uses TRBV7-9 and TRBJ1-1; 8 nucleotides align to TRBD1. Germline lookup yields CDR1 SEHNR and CDR2 FQNEAQ (reference sequence). This CDR3 region has 14 residues. V lost 5 bases and J lost 4; bases outside the gene matches: 6. CDR3 coding DNA: TGTGCCAGCAGCCCAGGACAGGGAAGCACTGAAGCTTTCTTT. It translates to CASSPGQGSTEAFF.

The V gene is TRBV19, the J gene TRBJ2-3; 9 nucleotides line up with TRBD1. CDR3 length equals 14 residues. Germline trimming cut 5 bases from V and 2 bases from J; bases unmatched to any gene: 2. Germline V gene lookup returns CDR1 LNHDA and CDR2 SQIVND (reference sequence). The CDR3 is CASSGQGTTDTQYF. CDR3 DNA sequence: TGTGCCAGTAGTGGACAGGGGACCACAGATACGCAGTATTTT.

J is TRBJ1-1 and V is TRBV5-1; 9 bases line up with TRBD1. The CDR3 extends over 15 amino acids. The V gene's germline CDR1 is SGHRS and CDR2 YFSETQ. The V gene end was trimmed by 3 bases and the J gene end by 9 bases; junction bases not matched to a gene: 12. The CDR3 protein is CASSYPGQGSNQAFF. CDR3 DNA: TGCGCCAGCAGCTACCCAGGACAGGGGAGTAATCAAGCTTTCTTT.